The sequence of this T cell receptor beta chain was determined in a study of shared clonotypes between healthy human individuals. Study overall: Serving as donors were two women and a few men, whose ages spanned 18 to 49. Study observations and caveats: Relative to their counterparts shared across all four donors, non-shared clonotypes exhibited diminished generation probabilities.

Every immunoSEQ plate was one replicate of a subset's evenly spread DNA. Sequencing was performed with immunoSEQ multiplex PCR; in TCRdb, only in-frame clones are kept and a portion is missing. The sample carries around 1 million clones, around 80% recorded once. The CDR3 is made up of 12 amino acids. V was pared by 7 bases and J by 2 bases, with 11 bases between. Germline CDR1 GTSNPN, CDR2 SVGIG (reference sequence). Note on this clone: Its antigen is unknown.

CD45RA+ naive and CD45RA-negative memory subsets were separated from CD4+ cells. The TCR sequence derives from a man aged 18-30 years in good health. The chain couples TRBV30 to TRBJ1-1; D not certain. Sample: memory CD4+ T cells sorted from blood. Subset here: CD45RA-negative fraction. CDR3: CASHRFNTEAFF. CDR3 bases: TGTGCCTCGCACAGATTTAACACTGAAGCTTTCTTT.